This entry describes one T cell receptor (beta chain). This entry belongs to a study of T cell changes during pregnancy in multiple sclerosis. Germline loops: CDR1 SGHTA, CDR2 FQGNSA. V was trimmed by 2 bases and J by 3 bases, leaving 14 bases between them. The CDR3 is 15 amino acids. Method: immunoSEQ multiplex PCR; TCRdb's copy keeps in-frame clones and lacks some. The sample lists 60,000 to 75,000 clones, around nine tenths occurring once. The rearrangement uses TRBV7-2 and TRBJ2-7; D unclear. The sequence was obtained from a female donor with multiple sclerosis, enrolled in a pregnancy study. The sequences come from peripheral blood, collected in the second trimester of pregnancy. This CDR3 reads CASSLSGQSDYEQYF. The CDR3 DNA sequence: TGTGCCAGCAGCTTATCGGGTCAGAGTGACTACGAGCAGTACTTC.